Here is one TCR beta chain with its context. Being one base from a much bigger clone, this may be a read error. This record comes from a study of blood T cells in healthy people across ages. CDR3 size: 16 residues. Germline lookup yields CDR1 SGHTA and CDR2 FQGTGA. With a J-beta primer mix and a sample-barcoded 5' primer, a second PCR ran roughly 7 to 11 cycles. TCRdb called the 5' RACE reads again in MiXCR, with one record for every CDR3 protein. Of 1.5 million to 2 million distinct CDR3 sequences listed, about 35% are singletons. This receptor was identified in a woman aged 30 to 39 in good health. Sequenced: blood. The chain links TRBV7-3 to TRBJ2-3; 11 bases agree with TRBD2. CDR3 DNA: TGTGCCAGCAGCTCCCTAGCGGGGGGTAGCACAGGTACGCAGTATTTT. Protein sequence: CASSSLAGGSTGTQYF. The full variable domain, with the rest looked up from reference TRBV7-3 and TRBJ2-3, is GAGVSQTPSNKVTEKGKYVELRCDPISGHTALYWYRQSLGQGPEFLIYFQGTGAADDSGLPNDRFFAVRPEGSVSTLKIQRTERGDSAVYLCASSSLAGGSTGTQYFGPGTRLTVL.